Below are 16 T cell receptor beta chains sequenced from a single sample in a study of spatial heterogeneity in lung cancer (dated by TCRdb to about 2019). The protocol used for the library was 5' RACE. Sequencing was carried out with a NextSeq 500. TCRdb trimmed the raw reads at Q25, called clones with MiXCR and kept productive beta chains. Rows are unified per CDR3 protein, each entry keeping the most common DNA and genes. Within this sample are some 7,000 distinct CDR3 sequences, with 6% to 7% of them counted one time only. The ten largest clones take up over 75% of the sample. This specimen's time point label, per the study, means: sample taken at primary tumor resection. The starting material was PBMCs, obtained at surgery. Receptors originate from a male donor with early-stage non-small cell lung cancer.

In its sample, this clonotype was seen many times. The chain couples TRBV7-2 to TRBJ2-3; 9 bases align to TRBD2. Germline loops: CDR1 SGHTA, CDR2 FQGNSA. V gave up 1 base and J gave up 4 bases; unmatched junction bases: 6. CDR3 length: 16 amino acids. CDR3 sequence reads: CASSLVERGAADTQYF. In DNA, the CDR3 is TGTGCCAGCAGCTTAGTTGAGCGGGGGGCGGCAGATACGCAGTATTTT.

This clonotype was found many times. The chain has TRBV6-2 or TRBV6-3 and TRBJ2-5; D is uncertain. V lost 7 bases and J lost 0, with 9 bases in between. This CDR3 is built from 13 residues. CDR1 is MNHEY and CDR2 is SVGEGT in the germline V gene. Here the CDR3 reads CASTQRYQETQYF. CDR3 sequence (DNA): TGTGCCAGCACCCAGAGGTACCAAGAGACCCAGTACTTC.

The rearrangement joins TRBV5-1 to TRBJ2-3; no definite D call. CDR1 is SGHRS and CDR2 is YFSETQ in the germline V gene. The CDR3 length is 11 residues. V was trimmed by 3 bases and J by 5 bases, leaving 4 bases between them. The CDR3 here is CASSSEDTQYF. As DNA, the CDR3 is TGCGCCAGCAGCTCGGAAGATACGCAGTATTTT.

This clonotype was counted at least ten times. V is TRBV20-1 and J is TRBJ2-7, with D perhaps matching TRBD1 (5 bases). V was trimmed by 6 bases and J by 6 bases, leaving 15 bases between them. Looked up from germline, CDR1 is DFQATT and CDR2 is SNEGSKA (reference sequence). CDR3 length: 12 amino acids. DNA for the CDR3: TGCAGTGCCGGTGATGACAGCCGCGAGCAGTACGTC. Protein: CSAGDDSREQYV.

The sample holds many counts of this clonotype. This chain uses TRBV5-1 with TRBJ1-6, with D hard to call. This CDR3 is 13 amino acids long. The germline V gene has CDR1 SGHRS and CDR2 YFSETQ. The V gene lost 3 bases and the J gene lost 8 bases, with 9 bases spanning the gap. In nucleotides, the CDR3 is TGCGCCAGCAGCTCCGACCCGGATTCACCCCTCCACTTT. It yields the protein CASSSDPDSPLHF.

This clonotype has at least ten counts. The chain carries TRBV18 and TRBJ2-7, with 10 bases matching TRBD1. The ends lost 3 bases at V and 5 bases at J; junction bases unmatched: 4. The germline gives CDR1 KGHSH, CDR2 LQKENI. The CDR3 totals 14 residues. CDR3 amino acids: CASSPGQGFNEQYF. In nucleotides, the CDR3 is TGTGCCAGCTCACCGGGACAGGGGTTCAACGAGCAGTACTTC.

There are many counts of this clonotype. The chain combines TRBV4-2 with TRBJ2-1, with D tentatively TRBD1 or TRBD2 (5 bases each). Trimming removed 4 bases at V and 8 bases at J, with 15 bases between. The length of the CDR3 is 14 residues. The germline gives CDR1 LGHNA, CDR2 YNFKEQ. CDR3 sequence: CASSPMGPSDEQFF. CDR3 nucleotides: TGTGCCAGCAGCCCAATGGGACCATCCGATGAGCAGTTCTTC.

This clonotype was found many times. This chain connects TRBV3-1 to TRBJ1-1; D gene ambiguous. This CDR3 region has 14 residues. Trimming took off 4 bases at V and 0 bases at J, with 9 bases between the two ends. Germline V lookup: CDR1 LGHDT, CDR2 YNNKEL (reference sequence). The CDR3 DNA reads TGTGCCAGCAGCCGTCCGGAGCTGAACACTGAAGCTTTCTTT. It specifies CASSRPELNTEAFF.

This clonotype has at least ten counts. The chain uses TRBV7-2 and TRBJ2-2, with D unresolved. V lost 5 bases and J 1 base, leaving 8 bases between the germline ends. There are 14 residues in the CDR3. Germline-derived CDR1 and CDR2 are SGHTA and FQGNSA. CDR3 nucleotide sequence: TGTGCCAGCAGCCTCGACGGGAACACCGGGGAGCTGTTTTTT. This translates into CASSLDGNTGELFF.

The table lists this clonotype with a few counts. J is TRBJ2-3 and V is TRBV28, with D possibly being TRBD1 (7 bases). Germline-derived CDR1 and CDR2 are MDHEN and SYDVKM. The CDR3 has 13 amino acids. V gave up 5 bases and J gave up 7 bases, with 13 bases separating them. CDR3 loop: CASSQGGPYTQYF. In nucleotides, the CDR3 is TGTGCCAGCAGTCAGGGGGGCCCCTATACGCAGTATTTT. Using reference TRBV28 and TRBJ2-3 for the parts outside the CDR3, the full variable domain is DVKVTQSSRYLVKRTGEKVFLECVQDMDHENMFWYRQDPGLGLRLIYFSYDVKMKEKGDIPEGYSVSREKKERFSLILESASTNQTSMYLCASSQGGPYTQYFGPGTRLTVL.

This clonotype came up many times. The CDR3 nucleotides are TGTGCCATCAGTGACAGCGGGAACGCGATCAATGAGCAGTTCTTC. It translates to CAISDSGNAINEQFF. The chain joins TRBV10-3 to TRBJ2-1, with 7 bases matching TRBD2. The V gene's germline CDR1 is ENHRY and CDR2 SYGVKD. Trimming removed 3 bases from V and 6 bases from J; junction bases left unmatched: 8. The CDR3 sequence is 15 residues long.

This clonotype was seen repeatedly, ten times or more. The chain couples TRBV3-1 to TRBJ1-6, with 7 bases that match TRBD1. Germline V gene lookup returns CDR1 LGHDT and CDR2 YNNKEL (reference sequence). V lost 5 bases, J lost 6 bases, and 4 bases stayed unmatched. There are 14 residues in the CDR3. The CDR3 DNA is TGTGCCAGCAGCACAGGGGATCCTAATTCACCCCTCCACTTT. Its protein product is CASSTGDPNSPLHF.

This clonotype was seen repeatedly, ten times or more. The rearrangement joins TRBV16 to TRBJ1-3, with a possible D match to TRBD1 (6 bases). The V end was cut by 6 bases, the J end by 4 bases, with 13 bases between. Germline assignment: CDR1 KGHSY and CDR2 FQNENV. This CDR3 has 14 amino acids. This CDR3 reads CASRETGTGNTIYF. The CDR3 coding sequence is TGTGCCAGCAGAGAGACAGGCACGGGAAACACCATATATTTT.

This clonotype appeared many times. The chain has TRBV27 and TRBJ2-5, with D possibly called TRBD1 or TRBD2 (5 bases each). V was clipped by 3 bases and J by 5 bases, with 13 bases between them. Germline CDR1 and CDR2: MNHEY and SMNVEV (reference sequence). The CDR3 totals 14 residues. In DNA form, the CDR3 reads TGTGCCAGCAGTTTCTCCGGGGCTAGGGAGACCCAGTACTTC. Protein: CASSFSGARETQYF.

This clonotype has a count of ten or more. The chain couples TRBV28 to TRBJ1-2; possible D gene TRBD1, 6 bases. Per the germline V gene, CDR1 is MDHEN and CDR2 is SYDVKM. The CDR3 loop spans 12 amino acids. Between the trimmed V and J ends, which lost 10 bases and 4 bases, there was a span of 13 bases. The CDR3 DNA follows: TGTGCCACTCTTACAGGGCTCTATGGCTACACCTTC. Its protein is CATLTGLYGYTF.

This clonotype was picked up many times. The chain carries TRBV20-1 and TRBJ2-7, with unresolved D. The CDR3 contains 14 residues. Trimming cost V 3 bases and J 2 bases, with 14 bases left between them. The germline V gene has CDR1 DFQATT and CDR2 SNEGSKA (reference sequence). This CDR3 reads CSASLREYPYEQYV. The CDR3 nucleotides read TGCAGTGCTAGCCTTCGCGAGTACCCCTACGAGCAGTACGTC.